Here is one TCR beta chain with its context. This clone was observed a few times. Its antigen is unknown. The input lacks base qualities; no much larger clone sits a single base away. At one collaborating source in Seattle, patients were enrolled during active infection and were followed longitudinally through the course of disease. Each collaborating institution followed its own protocols to collect whole blood in K2EDTA tubes. For TCRbeta analysis, collaborators shipped samples as frozen whole blood, isolated PBMCs, or DNA extracted from either of those sample types. TCRbeta CDR3 regions were amplified from genomic DNA using the immunoSEQ Assay, a bias-controlled multiplex PCR. Processing in the source paper ran as follows. Nucleated cell counts per sample were estimated from amplification of reference gene primers within the assay. Sequence reads were collapsed and filtered to measure the absolute abundance of every unique TCRbeta CDR3 rearrangement. For each sample, productive Simpson clonality was calculated by taking the square root of Simpson's diversity index across productive rearrangements. TCRdb holds this immuneACCESS table with in-frame rearrangements only. Some clones are missing; in checked studies, unresolved V genes explain under half, and the rest has no known cause. The V and J calls and clone size were taken over from that table, and D and trimming were inferred from the DNA. Here the sample has more than 45,000 clones; 80% to 85% occur a single time. In total, the top ten clones hold 8% to 10% of the sample.

These data belong to a study of blood T cell repertoires in COVID-19 (dated by TCRdb to 2019 to 2021). About the investigation overall: Samples covering the acute and convalescent phases of COVID-19 were provided by collaborators in the United States, Italy and Spain. The material from the prospective study consisted of cDNA or gDNA derived from T cells, B-cell-depleted T cells, or PBMCs. Deeply sampled blood TCRbeta repertoires from subjects exposed to, actively infected with, or recovered from COVID-19 were included in the dataset. The repertoires were released in a freely available public database meant as a resource for research on the immune response to SARS-CoV-2. The samples were drawn from the first 160 participants of the ongoing ImmuneRACE study and from 950 to 1,500 subjects provided by 6 global collaborators. Sample metadata almost always included a de-identified subject ID, COVID-19 status, age in years and sex. Where available, HLA class I and class II types were obtained from metadata supplied by the sample provider rather than from assay-based typing.

The paper's findings and limits, for the study overall: Clinical and demographic metadata were provided uncurated, with the amount varying by source and participant.

The receptor was derived from a man older than 75 with COVID-19, enrolled during active disease. The sample comprised peripheral blood.

The bases read TGTGCCAGCAGCCGTGGCCGCTACACTGAAGCTTTCTTT. It encodes CASSRGRYTEAFF. The chain uses TRBV27 and TRBJ1-1; a confident D gene designation cannot be given. Trimming removed 6 bases from V and 3 bases from J, leaving 11 bases between the germline ends. CDR3 length: 13 amino acids, cysteine to phenylalanine. CDR3 DNA only is kept here, 39 bases in frame from base 1. From a lookup of the germline V gene (reference sequence), CDR1 and CDR2 are MNHEY and SMNVEV.